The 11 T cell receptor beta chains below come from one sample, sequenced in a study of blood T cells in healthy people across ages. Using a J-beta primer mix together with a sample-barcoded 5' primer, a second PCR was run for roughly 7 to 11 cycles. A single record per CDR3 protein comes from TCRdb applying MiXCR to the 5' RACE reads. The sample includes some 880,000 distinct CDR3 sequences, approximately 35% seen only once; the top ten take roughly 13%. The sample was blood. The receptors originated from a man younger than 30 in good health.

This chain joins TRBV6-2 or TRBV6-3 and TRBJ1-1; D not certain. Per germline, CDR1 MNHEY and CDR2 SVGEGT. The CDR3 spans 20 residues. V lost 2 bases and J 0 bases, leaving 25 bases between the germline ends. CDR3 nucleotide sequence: TGTGCCAGCAGTTACCGGACGGTTGTTAGAGGACGCCCCTTGAACACTGAAGCTTTCTTT. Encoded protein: CASSYRTVVRGRPLNTEAFF.

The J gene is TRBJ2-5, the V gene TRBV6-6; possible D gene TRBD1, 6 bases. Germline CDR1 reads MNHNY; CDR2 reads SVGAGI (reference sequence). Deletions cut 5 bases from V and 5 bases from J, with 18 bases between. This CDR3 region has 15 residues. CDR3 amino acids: CASSTLLGAGETQYF. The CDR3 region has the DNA TGTGCCAGCAGTACGTTATTGGGGGCTGGGGAGACCCAGTACTTC.

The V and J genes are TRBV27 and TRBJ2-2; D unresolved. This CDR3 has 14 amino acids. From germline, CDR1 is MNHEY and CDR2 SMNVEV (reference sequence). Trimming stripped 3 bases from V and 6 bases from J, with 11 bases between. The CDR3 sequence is CASSLASSAGELFF. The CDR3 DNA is TGTGCCAGCAGTTTGGCCAGTTCCGCCGGGGAGCTGTTTTTT.

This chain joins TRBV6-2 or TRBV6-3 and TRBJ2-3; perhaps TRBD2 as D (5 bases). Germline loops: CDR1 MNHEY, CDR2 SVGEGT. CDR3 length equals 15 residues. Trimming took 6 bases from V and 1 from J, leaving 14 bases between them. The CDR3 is CASSRRTSRTDTQYF. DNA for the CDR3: TGTGCCAGCAGCCGCCGGACTTCACGCACAGATACGCAGTATTTT.

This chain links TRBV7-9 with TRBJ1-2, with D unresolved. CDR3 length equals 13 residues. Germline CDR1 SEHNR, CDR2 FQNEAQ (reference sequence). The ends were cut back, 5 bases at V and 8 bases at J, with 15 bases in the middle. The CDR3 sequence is CASSPPLKAGYTF. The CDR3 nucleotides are TGTGCCAGCAGCCCTCCCCTGAAGGCCGGCTACACCTTC.

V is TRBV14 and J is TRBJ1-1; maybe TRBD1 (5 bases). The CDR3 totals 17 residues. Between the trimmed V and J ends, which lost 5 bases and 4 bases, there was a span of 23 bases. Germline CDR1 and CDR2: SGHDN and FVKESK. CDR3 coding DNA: TGTGCCAGCAGCGTCACCCGACCACAGGTATTTGGCACTGAAGCTTTCTTT. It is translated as CASSVTRPQVFGTEAFF.

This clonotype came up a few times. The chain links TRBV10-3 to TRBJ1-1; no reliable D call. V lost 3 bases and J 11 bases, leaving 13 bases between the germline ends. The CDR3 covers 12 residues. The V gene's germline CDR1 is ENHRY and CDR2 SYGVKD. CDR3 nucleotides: TGTGCCATCAGTGACGGGGATAACACCGCTTTCTTT. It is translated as CAISDGDNTAFF.

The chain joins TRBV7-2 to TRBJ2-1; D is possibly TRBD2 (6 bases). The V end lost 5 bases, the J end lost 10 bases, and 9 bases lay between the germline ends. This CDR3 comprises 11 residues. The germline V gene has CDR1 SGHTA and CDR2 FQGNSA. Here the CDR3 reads CASSPTSEQFF. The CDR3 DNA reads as TGTGCCAGCAGCCCCACTAGCGAGCAGTTCTTC.

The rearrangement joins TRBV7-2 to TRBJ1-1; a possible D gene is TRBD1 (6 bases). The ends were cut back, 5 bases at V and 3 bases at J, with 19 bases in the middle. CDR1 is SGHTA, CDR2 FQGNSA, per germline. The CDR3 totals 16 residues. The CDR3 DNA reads TGTGCCAGCAGCAAAAAGGGGGGTTTTGATTACACTGAAGCTTTCTTT. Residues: CASSKKGGFDYTEAFF.

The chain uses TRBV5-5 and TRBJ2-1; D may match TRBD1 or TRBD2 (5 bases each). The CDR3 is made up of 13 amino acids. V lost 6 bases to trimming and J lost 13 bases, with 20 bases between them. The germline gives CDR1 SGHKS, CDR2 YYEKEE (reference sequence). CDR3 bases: TGTGCCAGCACCTTCCAGGGCAGGGAGACCCAGTTCTTC. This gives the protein CASTFQGRETQFF.

CDR3 sequence: CASSLGTGLANTGELFF. In nucleotides, the CDR3 is TGCGCCAGCAGCTTGGGGACAGGCCTGGCGAACACCGGGGAGCTGTTTTTT. The V gene is TRBV5-1, the J gene TRBJ2-2; the match to TRBD1 covers 7 bases. Trimming cost V 0 bases and J 0 bases; bases outside gene matches: 5. Per germline, CDR1 SGHRS and CDR2 YFSETQ. This CDR3 region has 17 residues. Complete variable domain (other parts from reference TRBV5-1 and TRBJ2-2): KAGVTQTPRYLIKTRGQQVTLSCSPISGHRSVSWYQQTPGQGLQFLFEYFSETQRNKGNFPGRFSGRQFSNSRSEMNVSTLELGDSALYLCASSLGTGLANTGELFFGEGSRLTVL.